These 20 T cell receptor beta chains came from one sample sequenced in a study of control samples from healthy donors and cancer patients. Clones were read by immunoSEQ multiplex PCR, and TCRdb kept only the in-frame ones, dropping some. The sample carries 100,000 to 150,000 clones, approximately 90% recorded once. Sequencing was carried out using blood. The receptors come from a woman aged 18-29 years in good health.

The chain combines TRBV6-5 with TRBJ2-5; possible D gene TRBD2, 6 bases. Germline V lookup: CDR1 MNHEY, CDR2 SVGAGI. The germline V and J ends were trimmed by 0 bases and 5 bases, with 13 bases remaining between them. The CDR3 sequence is 15 residues long. CDR3 amino acids: CASSYSTLAVETQYF. The CDR3 region has the DNA TGTGCCAGCAGTTACTCGACACTAGCAGTGGAGACCCAGTACTTC.

Written as DNA, the CDR3 is TGTGCCATCAGTGGAAAGGACCGGAAAAAAGAGACCCAGTACTTC. This encodes CAISGKDRKKETQYF. The chain recombines TRBV10-3 with TRBJ2-5; D is ambiguous. The CDR3 contains 15 residues. V lost 4 bases and J 3 bases, leaving 15 bases between the germline ends. The germline V gene encodes CDR1 ENHRY and CDR2 SYGVKD.

This clone was counted a single time. The chain uses TRBV6-6 and TRBJ2-6; D unclear. CDR1 and CDR2 from the germline V gene are MNHNY and SVGAGI (reference sequence). This CDR3 comprises 16 residues. Trimming took 7 bases from V and 0 from J, leaving 13 bases between them. In nucleotides, the CDR3 is TGTGCCAGCAATAACGGGCTTCTCTCTGGGGCCAACGTCCTGACTTTC. Its translation: CASNNGLLSGANVLTF.

The chain couples TRBV24-1 to TRBJ1-2, with D maybe TRBD1 (5 bases). V was trimmed by 1 base and J by 11 bases, leaving 13 bases between them. Germline V gene data show CDR1 as KGHDR and CDR2 as SFDVKD. The CDR3 runs 13 residues. CDR3 DNA: TGTGCCACCAGTGATTTTGGAGGGGCAGGGTACACCTTC. Amino acids: CATSDFGGAGYTF.

The chain links TRBV12-3 or TRBV12-4 to TRBJ2-7; D is perhaps TRBD1 (5 bases). The V gene lost 3 bases and the J gene lost 3 bases, with 9 bases spanning the gap. This CDR3 spans 13 amino acids. The DNA of the CDR3 is TGTGCCAGCAGTTTCGGGCAGGGCTACGAGCAGTACTTC. It encodes CASSFGQGYEQYF.

The CDR3 nucleotides are TGTGCCAGTAGTATAGTCTATGGGACGTATTTCGGTGAGCAGTTCTTC. Its translation: CASSIVYGTYFGEQFF. The chain employs TRBV19 and TRBJ2-1; D possibly uses TRBD1 or TRBD2 (5 bases each). There are 16 residues in the CDR3. V lost 1 base and J lost 9, with 19 bases in between. From germline, CDR1 is LNHDA and CDR2 SQIVND (reference sequence).

V is TRBV7-2 and J is TRBJ2-2; TRBD2 matches at 11 bases. This CDR3 comprises 16 residues. Germline CDR1 SGHTA, CDR2 FQGNSA. The trim removed 5 bases at V and 5 bases at J, leaving 7 bases unmatched. Here the CDR3 DNA reads TGTGCCAGCAGCGTACTAGCGGGGGCCCAGACCGGGGAGCTGTTTTTT. It yields the protein CASSVLAGAQTGELFF. The full variable domain, completed using reference TRBV7-2 and TRBJ2-2, is GAGVSQSPSNKVTEKGKDVELRCDPISGHTALYWYRQSLGQGLEFLIYFQGNSAPDKSGLPSDRFSAERTGGSVSTLTIQRTQQEDSAVYLCASSVLAGAQTGELFFGEGSRLTVL.

This chain joins TRBV7-2 and TRBJ2-7; 7 bases map to TRBD2. The CDR3 is made up of 14 amino acids. Per the germline V gene, CDR1 is SGHTA and CDR2 is FQGNSA. With 3 bases clipped from V and 2 bases from J, the junction kept 4 bases outside the gene matches. CDR3 in amino acids: CASSLGRGTYEQYF. Here the CDR3 DNA reads TGTGCCAGCAGCTTGGGGCGGGGGACCTACGAGCAGTACTTC. Full variable domain (outside the CDR3, taken from reference TRBV7-2 and TRBJ2-7): GAGVSQSPSNKVTEKGKDVELRCDPISGHTALYWYRQSLGQGLEFLIYFQGNSAPDKSGLPSDRFSAERTGGSVSTLTIQRTQQEDSAVYLCASSLGRGTYEQYFGPGTRLTVT.

This chain links TRBV19 with TRBJ2-1; D not certain. The CDR3 totals 13 residues. Trimming removed 4 bases from V and 4 bases from J, with 8 bases in between. Germline CDR1 reads LNHDA; CDR2 reads SQIVND (reference sequence). The CDR3 loop is CASSTLLYNEQFF. CDR3 nucleotide sequence: TGTGCCAGTAGTACTCTCCTTTACAATGAGCAGTTCTTC.

This chain joins TRBV30 and TRBJ2-5, with 10 bases identical to TRBD1. The germline gives CDR1 GTSNPN, CDR2 SVGIG (reference sequence). The CDR3 is 14 residues long. Trimming took 6 bases from V and 4 from J; bases not matched to a gene: 8. CDR3 DNA sequence: TGTGCCTGCGAGAAGGGACAGGGGCTAGAGACCCAGTACTTC. Amino acids: CACEKGQGLETQYF.

The chain recombines TRBV5-8 with TRBJ1-1, with 7 bases lining up with TRBD1. Trimming at V came to 3 bases and at J to 4 bases, leaving 3 bases not matched to a gene. CDR1 and CDR2 (germline): SGHTS, YDEGEE. The CDR3 spans 13 residues. Here the CDR3 DNA reads TGTGCCAGCAGCTACAGGGGTTCCACTGAAGCTTTCTTT. Translated: CASSYRGSTEAFF.

This clone was observed a single time. The chain is built from TRBV24-1 and TRBJ1-3; perhaps TRBD1 as D (5 bases). The CDR3 sequence is 15 residues long. Germline CDR1 and CDR2: KGHDR and SFDVKD. V lost 3 bases, J lost 0 bases, and 8 bases lay in between. The CDR3 DNA reads as TGTGCCACCAGTGATGGGGGAGCCTCTGGAAACACCATATATTTT. Translated, it gives CATSDGGASGNTIYF.

This CDR3 is CASSPLRWGRDEKLFF. The CDR3 DNA sequence: TGTGCCAGCAGTCCTCTTAGGTGGGGGCGTGATGAAAAACTGTTTTTT. This chain connects TRBV27 to TRBJ1-4, with a weak D call TRBD1 (6 bases). CDR1 and CDR2 (germline): MNHEY, SMNVEV (reference sequence). The CDR3 consists of 16 residues. V was cut by 5 bases and J by 6 bases, with 19 bases left in between.

The chain couples TRBV7-3 to TRBJ2-3; TRBD1 is a possible D gene (6 bases). V gave up 2 bases and J gave up 5 bases, with 8 bases separating them. The V gene's germline CDR1 is SGHTA and CDR2 FQGTGA. The CDR3 contains 13 residues. CDR3 sequence: CASSLQGRDTQYF. CDR3 DNA: TGTGCCAGCAGCTTACAGGGGAGAGATACGCAGTATTTT.

The genes are TRBV2 and TRBJ1-5, with D hard to call. Trimming took off 2 bases at V and 1 base at J, with 9 bases between the two ends. This CDR3 spans 15 amino acids. Germline CDR1 is SNHLY and CDR2 is FYNNEI. CDR3 sequence (DNA): TGTGCCAGCAGTGAAATCGTGTGGAGCAATCAGCCCCAGCATTTT. It specifies CASSEIVWSNQPQHF.

The CDR3 DNA follows: TGTGCCACCAGTGACCCCTCGCGGGCTGAAGCTTTCTTT. Encoded protein: CATSDPSRAEAFF. This chain joins TRBV24-1 and TRBJ1-1; D remains ambiguous. Germline loops: CDR1 KGHDR, CDR2 SFDVKD. Deletions cut 4 bases from V and 6 bases from J, with 11 bases between. The CDR3 length is 13 residues.

The J gene is TRBJ2-3, the V gene TRBV19; D gene ambiguous. The CDR3 loop spans 14 amino acids. With 3 bases removed from V and 0 bases from J, the gap between germline ends came to 7 bases. In germline, CDR1 is LNHDA, CDR2 SQIVND (reference sequence). The DNA for the CDR3 is TGTGCCAGTAGTATTGAGACCAGCACAGATACGCAGTATTTT. Amino acids: CASSIETSTDTQYF.

The chain combines TRBV13 with TRBJ2-2; D is possibly TRBD1 (7 bases). V was cut by 5 bases and J by 2 bases, with 12 bases left in between. This CDR3 contains 15 residues. Germline CDR1 is PRHDT and CDR2 is FYEKMQ (reference sequence). CDR3 in amino acids: CASSPQGTNTGELFF. As DNA, the CDR3 is TGTGCCAGCAGCCCACAGGGGACTAACACCGGGGAGCTGTTTTTT. Looking up the rest from reference TRBV13 and TRBJ2-2 gives the full variable domain: AAGVIQSPRHLIKEKRETATLKCYPIPRHDTVYWYQQGPGQDPQFLISFYEKMQSDKGSIPDRFSAQQFSDYHSELNMSSLELGDSALYFCASSPQGTNTGELFFGEGSRLTVL.

The chain uses TRBV6-6 and TRBJ2-3; TRBD2 aligns across 7 bases. The CDR3 totals 15 residues. Germline V gene sequence: CDR1 MNHNY, CDR2 SVGAGI (reference sequence). V shed 3 bases and J 0 bases; nucleotides not matched to a gene: 3. The CDR3 reads CASSYQRGSTDTQYF. Written as DNA, the CDR3 is TGTGCCAGCAGTTATCAGCGGGGTAGCACAGATACGCAGTATTTT.

The V call is TRBV10-3, the J call TRBJ2-3, with D perhaps TRBD1 (6 bases). Trimming cost V 5 bases and J 2 bases, with 23 bases left between them. Germline-derived CDR1 and CDR2 are ENHRY and SYGVKD. The CDR3 covers 18 residues. The CDR3 region has the DNA TGTGCCATCAGTAGAGCTCCCGGGCTGGACAGCCACACAGATACGCAGTATTTT. This codes for CAISRAPGLDSHTDTQYF.